A selection of T cell receptor beta chains follows, all from one sample in a study of metastatic and nonmetastatic thyroid tumors. TCRdb re-called the PCR reads with MiXCR. The table has over 20,000 clones, about 30% seen once; the top ten hold around 21%. The sequenced sample was blood. Receptors originate from a female donor with papillary thyroid cancer or a benign thyroid nodule (not recorded which). Some clones in this sample may be carry-over from other donors' samples. CDR3s include the opening cysteine and the closing phenylalanine or tryptophan. A D gene is named only where the DNA matches it firmly. Rows may omit the clone size; those that give it use once, few, many or a size class.

clone size: many
D gene: TRBD1
V gene: TRBV4-2
J gene: TRBJ1-3
CDR3 protein: CASSPGTVPLSSGNTIYF
CDR3 DNA: TGTGCCAGCAGCCCTGGGACAGTCCCTCTAAGCTCTGGAAACACCATATATTTT

clone size: many
D gene: TRBD1
V gene: TRBV28
J gene: TRBJ2-7
CDR3 protein: CASSLTGAPYEQYF
CDR3 DNA: TGTGCCAGCAGTTTAACAGGGGCCCCCTACGAGCAGTACTTC

clone size: many
D gene: TRBD2
V gene: TRBV5-1
J gene: TRBJ2-1
CDR3 protein: CASSDTGTSLYNEQFF
CDR3 DNA: TGCGCCAGCAGCGACACCGGGACTAGCCTCTACAATGAGCAGTTCTTC

clone size: -
D gene: TRBD1
V gene: TRBV6-6
J gene: TRBJ1-1
CDR3 protein: CASSYPGQVNTEAFF
CDR3 DNA: TGTGCCAGCAGTTACCCCGGACAGGTGAACACTGAAGCTTTCTTT

clone size: -
D gene: -
V gene: TRBV7-2
J gene: TRBJ2-7
CDR3 protein: CASSPGVGEQYF
CDR3 DNA: TGTGCCAGCAGCCCCGGCGTTGGGGAGCAGTACTTC

clone size: -
D gene: -
V gene: TRBV3-1
J gene: TRBJ2-3
CDR3 protein: CASSQSSERGTQYF
CDR3 DNA: TGTGCCAGCAGCCAATCTTCCGAACGAGGTACGCAGTATTTT

clone size: many
D gene: TRBD2
V gene: TRBV10-1
J gene: TRBJ2-7
CDR3 protein: CASSPSLAGGRYEQYF
CDR3 DNA: TGCGCCAGCAGTCCCAGTCTAGCGGGAGGGCGCTACGAGCAGTACTTC

clone size: -
D gene: -
V gene: TRBV27
J gene: TRBJ2-1
CDR3 protein: CASSSGELFYEQFF
CDR3 DNA: TGTGCCAGCAGTTCGGGAGAGCTCTTTTATGAGCAGTTCTTC

clone size: few
D gene: -
V gene: TRBV28
J gene: TRBJ1-6
CDR3 protein: CASSLGHLGSYNSPLHF
CDR3 DNA: TGTGCCAGCAGTTTAGGCCACCTGGGATCCTATAATTCACCCCTCCACTTT

clone size: many
D gene: -
V gene: TRBV14
J gene: TRBJ2-7
CDR3 protein: CASSQARTFRYF
CDR3 DNA: TGTGCCAGCAGCCAAGCGAGGACATTTAGGTACTTC

clone size: -
D gene: -
V gene: TRBV3-1
J gene: TRBJ2-1
CDR3 protein: CASSHRGDLYNELFF
CDR3 DNA: TGTGCTAGCAGCCATAGGGGTGACCTTTACAATGAGCTGTTCTTC

clone size: medium-sized
D gene: -
V gene: TRBV4-3
J gene: TRBJ2-7
CDR3 protein: CASSQELRGWYEQYF
CDR3 DNA: TGCGCCAGCAGCCAAGAATTGAGGGGCTGGTACGAGCAGTACTTC

clone size: -
D gene: TRBD2
V gene: TRBV4-1
J gene: TRBJ2-7
CDR3 protein: CASSLTSGDYEQYF
CDR3 DNA: TGCGCCAGCAGCCTTACTAGCGGGGACTACGAGCAGTACTTC

clone size: many
D gene: TRBD1
V gene: TRBV3-1
J gene: TRBJ1-5
CDR3 protein: CASSQVQGTQPQHF
CDR3 DNA: TGTGCCAGCAGCCAAGTACAGGGGACCCAGCCCCAGCATTTT

clone size: many
D gene: TRBD1
V gene: TRBV20-1
J gene: TRBJ1-6
CDR3 protein: CSARGGQQNSPLHF
CDR3 DNA: TGCAGTGCTAGAGGGGGACAGCAAAATTCACCCCTCCACTTT

clone size: few
D gene: TRBD1
V gene: TRBV6-2/TRBV6-3
J gene: TRBJ1-1
CDR3 protein: CASKTGGRTQAFF
CDR3 DNA: TGTGCCAGCAAAACAGGGGGCCGGACTCAAGCTTTCTTT

clone size: many
D gene: -
V gene: TRBV4-3
J gene: TRBJ2-5
CDR3 protein: CASSRGGGPYQETQYF
CDR3 DNA: TGCGCCAGCAGCCGGGGGGGCGGGCCGTACCAAGAGACCCAGTACTTC

clone size: -
D gene: -
V gene: TRBV7-9
J gene: TRBJ2-2
CDR3 protein: CPSSLFRAYTGELFF
CDR3 DNA: TGTCCCAGCAGCCTATTCAGGGCGTACACCGGGGAGCTGTTTTTT